This TCR beta chain was recorded in a study of blood T cell repertoires in COVID-19. Study in general: Spain, Italy and the United States supplied samples that represented acute and convalescent COVID-19. T cells, B-cell-depleted T cells, or PBMCs supplied cDNA or gDNA.

Original processing methods: Estimates of nucleated cell counts were drawn from the amplification of reference gene primers. Clones were sequenced by immunoSEQ multiplex PCR, and TCRdb holds only the in-frame ones, with some missing. Clone size and V and J calls were adopted from that table, with D and trimming inferred from the DNA. The sample yields 200,000 to 250,000 clones, approximately 85% seen once. This CDR3 is 14 amino acids long. V was pared by 4 bases and J by 4 bases, with 8 bases of the junction left unmatched. Germline lookup yields CDR1 GTSNPN and CDR2 SVGIG (reference sequence). This sequence was found in a man aged 45-60 years with COVID-19, enrolled during active disease. Material: peripheral blood. This chain connects TRBV30 to TRBJ2-7; 9 bases fit TRBD1. The CDR3, as DNA: TGTGCCTGGACCAATTTTGGGACAGGGTACGAGCAGTACTTC. Translating gives CAWTNFGTGYEQYF.